This T cell receptor beta chain stems from a study of technical replicates of blood from a handful of donors. The V gene's germline CDR1 is SGDLS and CDR2 YYNGEE. Between the trimmed V and J ends, which lost 0 bases and 3 bases, there was a span of 12 bases. The CDR3 has 15 amino acids. TCRdb keeps only in-frame clones here, not all; method: immunoSEQ multiplex PCR. The data contain around 84,000 clones, around 97% of them singletons. This clone appeared once. This chain uses TRBV9 with TRBJ1-1; TRBD1 is a possible D gene (5 bases). Sample: T cells isolated from PBMCs. The TCR originated in a human donor in good health. CDR3 region: CASSVAGEGYTEAFF. As DNA, the CDR3 is TGTGCCAGCAGCGTAGCGGGGGAGGGGTACACTGAAGCTTTCTTT. Supplemented by reference TRBV9 and TRBJ1-1, the full variable domain reads DSGVTQTPKHLITATGQRVTLRCSPRSGDLSVYWYQQSLDQGLQFLIQYYNGEERAKGNILERFSAQQFPDLHSELNLSSLELGDSALYFCASSVAGEGYTEAFFGQGTRLTVV.